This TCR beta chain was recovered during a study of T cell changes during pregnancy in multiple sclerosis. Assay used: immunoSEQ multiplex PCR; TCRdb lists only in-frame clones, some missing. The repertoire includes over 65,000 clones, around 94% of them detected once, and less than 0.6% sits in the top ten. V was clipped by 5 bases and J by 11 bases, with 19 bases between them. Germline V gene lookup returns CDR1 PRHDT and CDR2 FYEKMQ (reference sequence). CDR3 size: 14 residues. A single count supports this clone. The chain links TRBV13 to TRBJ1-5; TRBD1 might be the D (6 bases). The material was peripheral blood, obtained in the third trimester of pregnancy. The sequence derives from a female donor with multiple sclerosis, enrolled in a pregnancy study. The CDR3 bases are TGTGCCAGCAGCCTACAGGGCCCCGGATCGACCCAGCATTTT. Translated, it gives CASSLQGPGSTQHF.